The sequence of this T cell receptor beta chain was determined in a study of cytomegalovirus exposure and HLA in healthy donors (dated by TCRdb to about 2017). Regarding the study in general: In an earlier analysis of several hundred of the donors, 250 to 350 Gb of sequence data and some 100 million unique TCR beta sequences from about 179 million T cells were reported. The later analysis used no new phenotypic data to find candidate immune exposures, relying instead on TCR beta sequences and their occurrence across donors. Every discovery cohort repertoire had been produced on one sequencing platform. Donor age, sex, ethnicity and CMV serostatus were compiled together with the repertoire data. Five DR-DQ haplotypes were handled as single units for association and clustering because linkage in the cohort was strong. An earlier analysis of several hundred of the donors applied high-throughput TCR beta sequencing to assess whether each TCR beta V gene segment acted as functional or pseudogenic. Among some 410 genotyped donors of the cohort, an average of approximately 240,000 unique TCR beta nucleotide sequences were sequenced per donor, around 18% of them non-productive. The T cell repertoires of about 700 subjects were profiled by immunosequencing and related to cytomegalovirus serostatus. The study was designed to test whether signatures of past pathogen exposure could be identified by cataloging public T cell receptors. Typing coverage differed by locus: A, B, C, DRB1 and DQB1 were typed in about 629-640 donors, DQA1 in 522, DPA1 in some 570, and DPB1 in just under 490. Both class I and class II loci were covered by HLA typing, at four-digit resolution. Roughly 300 gigabases of sequencing data and 80 million or so unique TCR sequences were included in an early release covering roughly 600 HLA-typed donors. A later analysis re-analyzed previously published TCR beta repertoires from 500 to 700 donors and added high-resolution HLA genotyping to study TCR occurrence patterns. A later genetic analysis used genome-wide SNP genotypes for about 65% of the roughly 700 donors, treating that subset as a discovery cohort. Along with the 666-subject first cohort, a separate validation cohort of around 120 different subjects was used. To predict cytomegalovirus infection status, the study brought together high-throughput TCR immunosequencing, statistical association of individual TCRs with disease status, and machine learning. Of the roughly 400 genotyped donors, over 65% fell in the genetic ancestry cluster associated with self-reported Caucasian donors. Broader findings and caveats from the paper: Some IMGT-functional V segments, including TRBV6-2 and TRBV6-3, could not be told apart with the 87-base-pair reads, so those segments were excluded. This cohort had only TCR beta chains sequenced, and the lack of alpha or paired-chain data limited which features could be detected. The authors suggested that the approach could potentially be extended to other disease states and immunological phenotypes. The presence/absence analyses assumed that sequencing depth was roughly uniform across donors, and that assumption may not be true. According to a later analysis, TCR association rates differed among HLA loci, with DRB1 alleles showing the most associated TCRs and HLA-C alleles showing the fewest. A total of roughly 160 TCR beta chains were listed by the study as associated with cytomegalovirus. A group of highly shared sequence variants was considered likely to be a technical artifact of the sequencing pipeline. Most TCR sequences were observed very rarely across donors, whereas some public TCRs were present in many individuals. Cytomegalovirus status was reported to be diagnosed by the classifier with high specificity and sensitivity in both the original and validation cohorts. Immune exposure information for the cohort was limited to CMV serostatus. A later analysis associated about 18,000 TCR beta sequences with specific HLA alleles at a false discovery rate of 0.05. According to a later analysis, parvovirus B19, influenza, CMV and Epstein-Barr virus appeared linked to several top co-occurrence clusters. An earlier analysis of 450 to 750 of the donors showed that most TCR beta V segments appeared in productive rearrangements either about 87% or about 30% of the time, which broadly matched IMGT annotations. Assigning TCR associations to individual alleles was difficult when HLA alleles, especially DR and DQ, strongly co-occurred. A further reported finding was that TCR beta sequences accurately predicted the HLA-A and HLA-B alleles for most subjects in the first cohort. In a later genetic analysis, a missense DCLRE1C variant was associated with V-gene and J-gene trimming of TCR beta chains, and the association was replicated in an independent cohort. Because HLA typing was missing for some donors at each locus, association tests included only the typed subset. A later genetic analysis reported fewer N-insertions in productive TCRs among donors in an Asian-associated ancestry cluster than the roughly 700-donor mean. Linkage disequilibrium might explain the correlated functional status among segregating V segments, but an unknown experimental factor could not be excluded. According to a later analysis, most CMV-associated TCR beta chains appeared to be HLA-restricted, and the HLA associations seemed to be driven largely by CMV exposure. The earlier analysis of approximately 540 of the donors excluded some 15 rarely observed V segments, including chromosome 9 orphons, because counts were too low. In vitro tests confirmed that a few of the cytomegalovirus-associated TCR beta chains recognize cytomegalovirus antigens. A later analysis found that HLA-associated TCR beta chains were more clonally expanded and had lower generation probabilities than equally common non-associated chains.

Library prep was done by the immunoSEQ multiplex PCR assay. A mixture of 60 forward primers for TCR Vbeta segments and 13 reverse primers for TCR Jbeta segments was used in the multiplex PCR. A multiplex PCR assay on genomic DNA amplified the CDR3 region of rearranged TCR beta genes. Amplified TCR beta libraries were sequenced as 87-base-pair reads on the Illumina HiSeq System. The study's own analysis went as follows. In a later analysis, 80 million or so unique TCR beta chains were counted across the roughly 610 repertoires, and roughly 11 million of these chains were shared by at least two donors. Raw reads were error-corrected and collapsed into unique sequences with a nearest-neighbor algorithm that merged closely related sequences to remove PCR and sequencing errors. V, D and J gene segments were assigned by aligning CDR3 sequences to IMGT reference sequences. For a sequence to be retained, a match of at least six nucleotides to both a V gene segment and a J gene segment was required. Rearrangements were classified as productive when the CDR3 lacked stop codons and remained in frame with V and J, and all other rearrangements were classified as non-productive. Following IMGT convention, CDR3 was defined as the stretch from the second conserved V-encoded cysteine to the conserved J-encoded phenylalanine. The earlier analysis of around 640 of the donors excluded sequences that lacked an unambiguous match to a single V gene segment. In an earlier analysis of a few hundred of the donors, a V segment was called functional when productive rearrangements were above 56.7%, and segregating when the standard deviation between donors exceeded 5%. A statistical classification framework was built to diagnose cytomegalovirus status from the catalog of TCR beta chain sequences. In a later analysis, V and J genes were assigned by comparing TCR nucleotide sequences against IMGT/GENE-DB human TR gene sequences. A later analysis assigned CDR3 sequences and most-parsimonious VDJ recombination scenarios with the TCRdist pipeline. A later analysis defined each TCR beta chain by its CDR3 amino acid sequence plus V-gene family, and excluded reads lacking a unique V-gene family. In a later analysis, fewer than 600 highly shared, low-generation-probability nucleotide sequences were removed to address suspected cross-contamination and a sequencing artifact. A later analysis calculated a clonal expansion index for each public chain from normalized within-repertoire ranks of inferred template counts. A later analysis computed generation probabilities with a VDJ recombination model fitted to out-of-frame rearrangements, and checked the results against IGoR. A later analysis scored TCR-TCR, TCR-HLA and TCR-CMV co-occurrence with hypergeometric tests, applying a repertoire-size bias correction to TCR pairs. A later analysis estimated false discovery rates by permuting HLA or CMV assignments 20 times. In a later analysis, co-occurring TCRs were grouped with DBSCAN, and TCRdist sequence similarity was added when clustering was performed within HLA-allele-positive subsets. Co-occurrence clustering excluded repertoires with fewer than 30,000 or more than 120,000 public chains, plus five with anomalous nucleotide sharing. TCRdb retrieved this table from immuneACCESS and kept in-frame rearrangements only. Not all clones are present; in checked studies, unresolved V genes account for under half, and no reason is known for the remainder. V and J calls and clone size come straight from that table; D and trimming were deduced from the DNA. This sample is represented by tens of thousands of clones; over 65% of them were singletons. In total, the top ten clones hold around 4.8% of the sample.

On this clone itself: Its antigen remains unidentified. Qualities for individual bases were not recorded, and no much larger clone is one base off.

The cohort comprised hundreds of healthy bone marrow donors. At the time of sampling, every cohort member was nominally healthy, though immune exposures that went unrecorded were likely present. The donor tested CMV seronegative, placing the donor among the approximately 360 seronegative members of the cohort. A peripheral blood sample was collected from each donor, and TCR beta sequencing was performed on peripheral blood mononuclear cells. Genomic DNA was extracted from the blood cell samples with the Qiagen DNeasy Blood Extraction Kit. Ends trimmed: V by 3 bases, J by 4 bases; bases unmatched to a gene: 2. Per the germline V gene (reference sequence), MNHEY is the CDR1 and SMNVEV is the CDR2. The CDR3 has 14 amino acids, counting the end cysteine and phenylalanine. The only DNA kept is the CDR3, 42 bases in frame from the first base.

This sequence was found in a man aged 40-49 years in good health and CMV-seronegative. Recombination linked TRBV27 to TRBJ1-1, with 10 junctional bases fitting TRBD1. The material sequenced was PBMCs. The DNA sequence reads TGTGCCAGCAGTTTGGACAGGGGGTTCACTGAAGCTTTCTTT. Its product reads: CASSLDRGFTEAFF.